The clone carrying this TCR beta chain was detected only a few times. Its cognate antigen is unknown. V dropped 4 bases and J dropped 4 bases, with 21 bases sitting between them. The CDR3 is 17 amino acids. Germline V gives CDR1 MNHEY, CDR2 SVGAGI. The time point here: sample taken at primary tumor resection. The authors sequenced whole RNA from tumor, nontumor lung or frozen PBMC without sorting. Samples were obtained from some 72 donors, all untreated early-stage non-small cell lung cancer patients. TCRdb re-called the 5' RACE reads with MiXCR, one entry per CDR3 protein. The table shows about 60,000 distinct CDR3 sequences, with about 8% occurring only once. The data stem from a study of spatial heterogeneity in lung cancer. Study context: The study observed each unique TCR and UMI combination more than ten times on average in raw reads. The study, taken as a whole, reports: At tumor resection, ubiquitous expanded TCRs were detected in blood more often than later.

This receptor was identified in a female donor with early-stage non-small cell lung cancer. Material: PBMCs, obtained at surgery. This chain uses TRBV6-5 with TRBJ2-3; D is tentatively TRBD1 or TRBD2 (5 bases each). The CDR3 DNA follows: TGTGCCAGCAGTTCCCCAGGGCGCCCTAGCCGATCAGATACGCAGTATTTT. Translation: CASSSPGRPSRSDTQYF.